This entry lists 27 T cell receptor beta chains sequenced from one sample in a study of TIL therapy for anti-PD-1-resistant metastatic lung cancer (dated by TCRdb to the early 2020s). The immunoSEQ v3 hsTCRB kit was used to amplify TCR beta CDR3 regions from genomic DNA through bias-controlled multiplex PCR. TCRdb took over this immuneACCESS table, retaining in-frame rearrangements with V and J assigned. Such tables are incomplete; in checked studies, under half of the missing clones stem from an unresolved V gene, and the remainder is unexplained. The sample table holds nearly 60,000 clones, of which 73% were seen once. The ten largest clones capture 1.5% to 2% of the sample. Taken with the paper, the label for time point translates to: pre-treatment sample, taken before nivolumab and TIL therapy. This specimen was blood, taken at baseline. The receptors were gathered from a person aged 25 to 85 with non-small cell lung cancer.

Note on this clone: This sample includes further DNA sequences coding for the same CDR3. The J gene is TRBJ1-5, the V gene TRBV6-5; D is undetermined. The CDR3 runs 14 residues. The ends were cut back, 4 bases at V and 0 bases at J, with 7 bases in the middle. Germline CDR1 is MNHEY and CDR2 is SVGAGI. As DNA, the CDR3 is TGTGCCAGCAGTTCCCAGTATAGCAATCAGCCCCAGCATTTT. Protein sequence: CASSSQYSNQPQHF.

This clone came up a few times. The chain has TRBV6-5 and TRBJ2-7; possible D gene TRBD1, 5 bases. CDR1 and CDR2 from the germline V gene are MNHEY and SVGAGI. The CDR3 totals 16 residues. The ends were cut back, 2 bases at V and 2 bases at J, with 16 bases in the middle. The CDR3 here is CASSYRQRQNPYEQYF. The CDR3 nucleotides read TGTGCCAGCAGTTACAGGCAGAGACAGAATCCCTACGAGCAGTACTTC.

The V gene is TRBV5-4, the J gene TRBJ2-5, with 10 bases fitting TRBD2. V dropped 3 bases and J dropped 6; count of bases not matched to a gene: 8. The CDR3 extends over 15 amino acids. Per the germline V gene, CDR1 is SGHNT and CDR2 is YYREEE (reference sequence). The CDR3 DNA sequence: TGTGCCAGCAGCTCCTATAGCGGGGGGCTAAAGACCCAGTACTTC. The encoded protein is CASSSYSGGLKTQYF. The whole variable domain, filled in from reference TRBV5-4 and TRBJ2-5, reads ETGVTQSPTHLIKTRGQQVTLRCSSQSGHNTVSWYQQALGQGPQFIFQYYREEENGRGNFPPRFSGLQFPNYSSELNVNALELDDSALYLCASSSYSGGLKTQYFGPGTRLLVL.

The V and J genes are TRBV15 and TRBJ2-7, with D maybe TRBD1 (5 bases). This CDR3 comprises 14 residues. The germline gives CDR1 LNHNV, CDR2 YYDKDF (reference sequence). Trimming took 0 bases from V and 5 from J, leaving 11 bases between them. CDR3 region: CATSRDWGRNEQYF. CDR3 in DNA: TGTGCCACCAGCAGAGATTGGGGCAGGAACGAGCAGTACTTC.

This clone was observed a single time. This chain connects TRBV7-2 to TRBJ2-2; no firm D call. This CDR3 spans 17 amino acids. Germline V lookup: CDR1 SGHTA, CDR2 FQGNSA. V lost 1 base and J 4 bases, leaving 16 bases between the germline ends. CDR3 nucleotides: TGTGCCAGCAGCTTAGTTGGAACGCGAGGATCCACCGGGGAGCTGTTTTTT. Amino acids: CASSLVGTRGSTGELFF.

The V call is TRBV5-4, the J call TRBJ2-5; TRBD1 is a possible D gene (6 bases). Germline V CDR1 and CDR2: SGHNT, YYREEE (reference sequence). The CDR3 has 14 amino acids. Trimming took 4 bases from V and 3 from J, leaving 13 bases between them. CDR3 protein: CASSRDRSEETQYF. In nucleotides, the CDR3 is TGTGCCAGCAGCCGAGACAGGTCGGAAGAGACCCAGTACTTC.

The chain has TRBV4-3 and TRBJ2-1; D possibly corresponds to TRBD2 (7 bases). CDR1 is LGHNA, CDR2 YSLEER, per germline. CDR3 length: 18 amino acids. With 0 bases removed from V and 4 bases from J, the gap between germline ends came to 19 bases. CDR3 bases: TGCGCCAGCAGCCAAGATAGGGGGTGGGAGGGAGTATACAATGAGCAGTTCTTC. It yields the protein CASSQDRGWEGVYNEQFF.

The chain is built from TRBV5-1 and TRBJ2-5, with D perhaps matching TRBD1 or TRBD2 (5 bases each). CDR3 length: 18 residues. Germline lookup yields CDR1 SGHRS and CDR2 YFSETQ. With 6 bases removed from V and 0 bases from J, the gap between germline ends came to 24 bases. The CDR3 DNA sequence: TGCGCCAGCAAATCATTTTGGGGCCGGGGTTTGGACCAAGAGACCCAGTACTTC. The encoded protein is CASKSFWGRGLDQETQYF. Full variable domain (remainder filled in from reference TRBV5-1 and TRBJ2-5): KAGVTQTPRYLIKTRGQQVTLSCSPISGHRSVSWYQQTPGQGLQFLFEYFSETQRNKGNFPGRFSGRQFSNSRSEMNVSTLELGDSALYLCASKSFWGRGLDQETQYFGPGTRLLVL.

CDR3 sequence: CASTPLDGNYGYTF. CDR3 DNA: TGTGCCAGCACCCCTTTGGACGGAAACTATGGCTACACCTTC. The rearrangement uses TRBV9 and TRBJ1-2, with D unclear. CDR1 and CDR2 from the germline V gene are SGDLS and YYNGEE. V lost 6 bases to trimming and J lost 2 bases, with 14 bases between them. The length of the CDR3 is 14 residues.

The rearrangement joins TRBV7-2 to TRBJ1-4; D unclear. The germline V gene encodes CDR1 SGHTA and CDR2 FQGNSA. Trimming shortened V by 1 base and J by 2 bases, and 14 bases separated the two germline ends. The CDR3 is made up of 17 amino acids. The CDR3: CASSLVSGTNTNEKLFF. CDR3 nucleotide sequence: TGTGCCAGCAGCTTAGTGTCAGGCACTAATACTAATGAAAAACTGTTTTTT.

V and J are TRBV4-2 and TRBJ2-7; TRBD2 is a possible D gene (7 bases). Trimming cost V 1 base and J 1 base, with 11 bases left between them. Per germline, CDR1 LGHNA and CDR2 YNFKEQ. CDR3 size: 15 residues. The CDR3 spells CASSQVKGGSYEQYF. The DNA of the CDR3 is TGTGCCAGCAGCCAAGTCAAGGGGGGGTCCTACGAGCAGTACTTC.

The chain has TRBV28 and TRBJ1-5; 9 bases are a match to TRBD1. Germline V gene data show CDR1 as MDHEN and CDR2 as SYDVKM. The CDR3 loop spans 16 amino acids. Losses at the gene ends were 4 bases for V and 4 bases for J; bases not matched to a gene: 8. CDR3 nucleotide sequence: TGTGCCAGCAGTTCTCGGGACAGGGCTTATAATCAGCCCCAGCATTTT. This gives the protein CASSSRDRAYNQPQHF.

CDR3 region: CASSQESQGSSYNEQFF. The CDR3 nucleotides are TGCGCCAGCAGCCAAGAGTCTCAGGGGAGCTCCTACAATGAGCAGTTCTTC. The V and J genes are TRBV4-3 and TRBJ2-1; perhaps TRBD1 as D (6 bases). This CDR3 is built from 17 residues. Germline V gene data show CDR1 as LGHNA and CDR2 as YSLEER. V was pared by 0 bases and J by 0 bases, with 12 bases between.

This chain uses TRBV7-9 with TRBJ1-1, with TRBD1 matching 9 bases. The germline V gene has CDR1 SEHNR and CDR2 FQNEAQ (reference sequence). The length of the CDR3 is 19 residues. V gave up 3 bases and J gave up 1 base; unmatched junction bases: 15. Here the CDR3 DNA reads TGTGCCAGCAGCTTCCCGATTACAGGGGGCGTCTACAGGAACACTGAAGCTTTCTTT. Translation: CASSFPITGGVYRNTEAFF.

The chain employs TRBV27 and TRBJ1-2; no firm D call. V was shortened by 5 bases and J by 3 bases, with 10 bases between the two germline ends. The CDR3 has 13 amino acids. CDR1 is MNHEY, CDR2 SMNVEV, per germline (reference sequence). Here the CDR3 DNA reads TGTGCCAGCAGTATCGGACGGCACTATGGCTACACCTTC. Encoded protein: CASSIGRHYGYTF.

The CDR3 DNA follows: TGTGCCAGCAGCCCACAGGGTTCAACCTACAATGAGCAGTTCTTC. Encoded protein: CASSPQGSTYNEQFF. The rearrangement uses TRBV7-9 and TRBJ2-1; the D gene is possibly TRBD1 (6 bases). This CDR3 has 15 residues. The V and J ends lost 5 bases and 2 bases respectively, with 13 bases between them. Per the germline V gene, CDR1 is SEHNR and CDR2 is FQNEAQ (reference sequence).

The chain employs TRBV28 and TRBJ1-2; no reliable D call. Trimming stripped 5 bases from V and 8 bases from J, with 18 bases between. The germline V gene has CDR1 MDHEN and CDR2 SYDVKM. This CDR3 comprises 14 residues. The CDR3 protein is CASSSPPRLGGYTF. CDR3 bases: TGTGCCAGCAGTAGTCCTCCACGCCTGGGAGGCTACACCTTC.

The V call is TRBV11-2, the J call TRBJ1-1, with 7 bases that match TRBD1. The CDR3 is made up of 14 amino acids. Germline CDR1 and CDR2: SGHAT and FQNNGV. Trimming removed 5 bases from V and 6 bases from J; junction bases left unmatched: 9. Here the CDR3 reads CASSPNPTGAEAFF. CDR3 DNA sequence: TGTGCCAGCAGCCCCAATCCCACAGGGGCTGAAGCTTTCTTT.

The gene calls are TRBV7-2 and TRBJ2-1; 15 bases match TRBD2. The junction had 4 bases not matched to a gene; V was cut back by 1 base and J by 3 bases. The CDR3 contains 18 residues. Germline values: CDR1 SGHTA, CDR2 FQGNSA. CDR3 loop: CASSLEGTSGRFYNEQFF. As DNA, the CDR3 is TGTGCCAGCAGCTTAGAAGGGACTAGCGGGAGGTTCTACAATGAGCAGTTCTTC.

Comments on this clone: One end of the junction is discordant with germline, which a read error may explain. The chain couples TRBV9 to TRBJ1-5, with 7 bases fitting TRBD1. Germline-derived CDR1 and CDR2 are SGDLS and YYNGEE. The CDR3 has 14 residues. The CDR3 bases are TGTGCCAGCAGCGTAGGACAGGGAAATCCGCCCCAGCATTTT. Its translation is CASSVGQGNPPQHF.

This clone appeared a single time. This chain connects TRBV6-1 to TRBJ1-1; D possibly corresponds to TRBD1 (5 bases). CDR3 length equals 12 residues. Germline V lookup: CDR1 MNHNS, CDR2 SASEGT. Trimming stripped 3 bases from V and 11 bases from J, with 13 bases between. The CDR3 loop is CASSDLGGMAFF. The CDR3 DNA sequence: TGTGCCAGCAGTGATTTGGGGGGGATGGCTTTCTTT.

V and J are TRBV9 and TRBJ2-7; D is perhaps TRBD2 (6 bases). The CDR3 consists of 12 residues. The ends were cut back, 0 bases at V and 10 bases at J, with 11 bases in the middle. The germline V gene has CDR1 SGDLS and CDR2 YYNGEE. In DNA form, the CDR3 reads TGTGCCAGCAGCGTAGATATGACTAGACAGTACTTC. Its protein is CASSVDMTRQYF.

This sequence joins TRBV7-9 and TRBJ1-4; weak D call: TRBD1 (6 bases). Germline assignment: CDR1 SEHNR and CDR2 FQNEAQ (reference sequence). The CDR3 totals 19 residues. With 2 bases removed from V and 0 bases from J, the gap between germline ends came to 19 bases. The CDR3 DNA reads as TGTGCCAGCAGCTTATGGGGGGCCAGGGGCTTTGCAACTAATGAAAAACTGTTTTTT. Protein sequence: CASSLWGARGFATNEKLFF.

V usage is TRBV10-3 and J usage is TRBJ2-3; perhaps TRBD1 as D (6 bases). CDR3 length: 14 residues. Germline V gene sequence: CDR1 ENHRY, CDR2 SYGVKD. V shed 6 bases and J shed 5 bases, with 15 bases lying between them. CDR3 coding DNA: TGTGCCATCAGGGTACAGGGTTCGGTAGATACGCAGTATTTT. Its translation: CAIRVQGSVDTQYF.

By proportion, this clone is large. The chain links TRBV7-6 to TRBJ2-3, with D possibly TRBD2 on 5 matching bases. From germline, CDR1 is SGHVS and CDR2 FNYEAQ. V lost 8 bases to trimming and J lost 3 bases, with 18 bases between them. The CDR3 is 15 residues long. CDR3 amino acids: CASRGGWGSTDTQYF. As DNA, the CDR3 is TGTGCCAGCCGGGGTGGGTGGGGTTCGACAGATACGCAGTATTTT.

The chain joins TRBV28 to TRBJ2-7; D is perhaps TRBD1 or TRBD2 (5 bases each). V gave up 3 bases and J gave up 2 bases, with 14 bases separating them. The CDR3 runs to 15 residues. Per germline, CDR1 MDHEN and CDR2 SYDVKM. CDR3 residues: CASSLTGTGTYEQYF. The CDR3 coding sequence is TGTGCCAGCAGTTTGACCGGGACGGGAACCTACGAGCAGTACTTC.

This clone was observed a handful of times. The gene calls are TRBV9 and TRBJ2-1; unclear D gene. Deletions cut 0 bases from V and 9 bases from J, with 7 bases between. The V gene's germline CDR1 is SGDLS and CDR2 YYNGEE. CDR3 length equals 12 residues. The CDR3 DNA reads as TGTGCCAGCAGCGTAGACGGAGCTGAGCAGTTCTTC. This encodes CASSVDGAEQFF.